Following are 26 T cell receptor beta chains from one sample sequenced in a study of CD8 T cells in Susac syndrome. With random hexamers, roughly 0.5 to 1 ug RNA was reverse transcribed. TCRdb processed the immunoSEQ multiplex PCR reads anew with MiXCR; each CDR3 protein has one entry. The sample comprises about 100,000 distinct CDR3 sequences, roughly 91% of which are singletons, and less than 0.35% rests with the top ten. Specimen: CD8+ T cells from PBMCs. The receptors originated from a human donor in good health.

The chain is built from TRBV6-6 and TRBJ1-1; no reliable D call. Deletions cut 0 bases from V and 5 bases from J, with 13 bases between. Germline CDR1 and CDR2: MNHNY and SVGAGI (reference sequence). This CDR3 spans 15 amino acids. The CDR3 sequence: CASSYSARRDTEAFF. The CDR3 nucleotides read TGTGCCAGCAGTTACTCGGCCAGAAGGGATACTGAAGCTTTCTTT.

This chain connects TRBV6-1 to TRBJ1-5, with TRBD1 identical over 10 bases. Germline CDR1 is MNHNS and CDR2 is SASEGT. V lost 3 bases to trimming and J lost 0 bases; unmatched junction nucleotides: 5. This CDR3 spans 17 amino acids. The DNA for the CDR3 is TGTGCCAGCAGTGACGGGACAGGGGAGTATAGCAATCAGCCCCAGCATTTT. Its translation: CASSDGTGEYSNQPQHF.

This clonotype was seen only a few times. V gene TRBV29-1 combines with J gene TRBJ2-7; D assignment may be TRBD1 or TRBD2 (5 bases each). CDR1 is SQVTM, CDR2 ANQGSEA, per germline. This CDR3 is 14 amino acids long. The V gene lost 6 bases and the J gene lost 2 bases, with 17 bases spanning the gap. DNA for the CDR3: TGCAGCGTCATATTACGGGACGGAACCTACGAGCAGTACTTC. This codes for CSVILRDGTYEQYF.

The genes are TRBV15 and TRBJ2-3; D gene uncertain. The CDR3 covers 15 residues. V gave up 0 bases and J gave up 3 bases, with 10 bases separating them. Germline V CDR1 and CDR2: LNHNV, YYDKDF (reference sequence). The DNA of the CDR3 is TGTGCCACCAGCAGAGATGGCGCAGAAACAGATACGCAGTATTTT. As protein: CATSRDGAETDTQYF. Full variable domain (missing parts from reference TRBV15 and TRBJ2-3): DAMVIQNPRYQVTQFGKPVTLSCSQTLNHNVMYWYQQKSSQAPKLLFHYYDKDFNNEADTPDNFQSRRPNTSFCFLDIRSPGLGDTAMYLCATSRDGAETDTQYFGPGTRLTVL.

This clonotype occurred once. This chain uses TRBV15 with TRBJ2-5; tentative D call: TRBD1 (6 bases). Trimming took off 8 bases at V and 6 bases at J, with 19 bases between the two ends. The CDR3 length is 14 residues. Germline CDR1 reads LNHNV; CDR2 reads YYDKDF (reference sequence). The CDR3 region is CATGKSGDVKTQYF. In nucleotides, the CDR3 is TGTGCCACCGGGAAGTCAGGGGATGTTAAGACCCAGTACTTC.

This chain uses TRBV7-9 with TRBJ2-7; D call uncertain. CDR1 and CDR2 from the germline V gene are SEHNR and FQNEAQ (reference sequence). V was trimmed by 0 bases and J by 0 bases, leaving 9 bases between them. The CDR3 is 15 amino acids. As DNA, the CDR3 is TGTGCCAGCAGCTTAGCCGGGCCGCGCTCCTACGAGCAGTACTTC. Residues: CASSLAGPRSYEQYF.

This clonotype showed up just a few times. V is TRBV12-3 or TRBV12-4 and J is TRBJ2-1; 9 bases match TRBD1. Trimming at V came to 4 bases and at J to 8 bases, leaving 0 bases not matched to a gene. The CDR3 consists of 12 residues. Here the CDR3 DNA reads TGTGCCAGCAGTTGGACAGGGGATGAGCAGTTCTTC. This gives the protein CASSWTGDEQFF.

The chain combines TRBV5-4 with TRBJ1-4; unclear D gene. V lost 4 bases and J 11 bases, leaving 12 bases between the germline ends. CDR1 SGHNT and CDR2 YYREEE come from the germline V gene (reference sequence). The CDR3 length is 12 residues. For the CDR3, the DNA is TGTGCCAGCAGCCCGGAGCTGGGGAAACTGTTTTTT. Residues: CASSPELGKLFF.

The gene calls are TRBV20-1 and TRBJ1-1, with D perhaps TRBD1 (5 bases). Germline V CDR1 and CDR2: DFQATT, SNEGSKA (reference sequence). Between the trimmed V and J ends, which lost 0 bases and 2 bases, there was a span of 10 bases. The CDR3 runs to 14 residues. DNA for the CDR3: TGCAGTGCTAGAGACCAGGGAGTTAACACTGAAGCTTTCTTT. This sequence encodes CSARDQGVNTEAFF.

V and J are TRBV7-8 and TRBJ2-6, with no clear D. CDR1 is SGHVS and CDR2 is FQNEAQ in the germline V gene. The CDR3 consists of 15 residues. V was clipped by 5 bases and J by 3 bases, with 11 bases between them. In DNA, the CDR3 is TGTGCCAGCAGCACACACCCTTTTGGGGCCAACGTCCTGACTTTC. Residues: CASSTHPFGANVLTF.

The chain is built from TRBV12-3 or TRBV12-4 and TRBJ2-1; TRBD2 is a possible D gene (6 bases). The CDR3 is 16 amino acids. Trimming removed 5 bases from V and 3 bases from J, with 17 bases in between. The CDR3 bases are TGTGCCAGCAGTGACGGAGGGGAAGGCGGCTACAATGAGCAGTTCTTC. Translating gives CASSDGGEGGYNEQFF.

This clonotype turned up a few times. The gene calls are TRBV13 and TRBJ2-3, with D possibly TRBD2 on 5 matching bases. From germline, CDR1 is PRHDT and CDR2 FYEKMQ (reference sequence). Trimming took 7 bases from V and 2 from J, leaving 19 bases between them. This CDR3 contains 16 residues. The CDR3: CASKPEGRWATDTQYF. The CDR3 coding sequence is TGTGCCAGCAAACCCGAGGGCAGGTGGGCCACAGATACGCAGTATTTT.

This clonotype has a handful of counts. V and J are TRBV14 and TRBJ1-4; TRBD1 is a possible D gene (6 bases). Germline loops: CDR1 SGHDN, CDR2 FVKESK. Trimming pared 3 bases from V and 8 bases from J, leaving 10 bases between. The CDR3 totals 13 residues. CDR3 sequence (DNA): TGTGCCAGCAGCCAGGGACACGGCGAAAAACTGTTTTTT. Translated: CASSQGHGEKLFF. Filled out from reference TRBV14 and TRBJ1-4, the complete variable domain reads EAGVTQFPSHSVIEKGQTVTLRCDPISGHDNLYWYRRVMGKEIKFLLHFVKESKQDESGMPNNRFLAERTGGTYSTLKVQPAELEDSGVYFCASSQGHGEKLFFGSGTQLSVL.

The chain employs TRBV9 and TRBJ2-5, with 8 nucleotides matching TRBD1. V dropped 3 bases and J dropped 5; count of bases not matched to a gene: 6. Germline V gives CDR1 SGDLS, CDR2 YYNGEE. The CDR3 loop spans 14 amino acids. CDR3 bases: TGTGCCAGCAGCGCCGCAGGGGGCGGGGAGACCCAGTACTTC. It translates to CASSAAGGGETQYF.

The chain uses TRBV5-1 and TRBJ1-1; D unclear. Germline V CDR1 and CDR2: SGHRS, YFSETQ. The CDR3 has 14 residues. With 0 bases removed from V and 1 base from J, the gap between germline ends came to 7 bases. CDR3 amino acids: CASSLASWNTEAFF. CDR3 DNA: TGCGCCAGCAGCTTGGCCAGCTGGAACACTGAAGCTTTCTTT.

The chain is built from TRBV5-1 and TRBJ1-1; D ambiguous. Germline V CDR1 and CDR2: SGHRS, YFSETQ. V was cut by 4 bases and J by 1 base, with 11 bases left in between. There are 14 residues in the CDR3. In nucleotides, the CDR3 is TGCGCCAGCAGCGGGAGGACGGAGAACACTGAAGCTTTCTTT. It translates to CASSGRTENTEAFF.

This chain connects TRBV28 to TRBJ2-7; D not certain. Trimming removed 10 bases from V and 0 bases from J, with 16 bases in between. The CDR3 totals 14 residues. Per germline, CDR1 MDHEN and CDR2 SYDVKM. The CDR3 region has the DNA TGTGCCACAAAGGACCTGCTTAGCTCCTACGAGCAGTACTTC. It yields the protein CATKDLLSSYEQYF.

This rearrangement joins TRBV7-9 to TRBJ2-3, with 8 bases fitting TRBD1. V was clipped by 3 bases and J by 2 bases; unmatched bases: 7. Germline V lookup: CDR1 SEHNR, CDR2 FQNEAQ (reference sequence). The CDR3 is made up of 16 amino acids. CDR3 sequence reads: CASSFTGGTHTDTQYF. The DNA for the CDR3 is TGTGCCAGCAGCTTCACAGGGGGGACCCACACAGATACGCAGTATTTT. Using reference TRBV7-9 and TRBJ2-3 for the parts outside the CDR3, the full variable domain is DTGVSQNPRHKITKRGQNVTFRCDPISEHNRLYWYRQTLGQGPEFLTYFQNEAQLEKSRLLSDRFSAERPKGSFSTLEIQRTEQGDSAMYLCASSFTGGTHTDTQYFGPGTRLTVL.

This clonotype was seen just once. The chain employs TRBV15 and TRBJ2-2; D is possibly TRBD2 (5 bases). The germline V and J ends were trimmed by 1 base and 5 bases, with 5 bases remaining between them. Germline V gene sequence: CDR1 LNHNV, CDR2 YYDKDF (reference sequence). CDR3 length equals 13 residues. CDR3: CATSRGGTGELFF. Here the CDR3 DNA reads TGTGCCACCAGCAGAGGAGGGACCGGGGAGCTGTTTTTT.

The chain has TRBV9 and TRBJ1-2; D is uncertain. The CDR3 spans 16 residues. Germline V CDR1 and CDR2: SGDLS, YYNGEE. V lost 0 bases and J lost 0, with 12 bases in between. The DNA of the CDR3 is TGTGCCAGCAGCGTAGATGGCAGTGTGACTAACTATGGCTACACCTTC. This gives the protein CASSVDGSVTNYGYTF.

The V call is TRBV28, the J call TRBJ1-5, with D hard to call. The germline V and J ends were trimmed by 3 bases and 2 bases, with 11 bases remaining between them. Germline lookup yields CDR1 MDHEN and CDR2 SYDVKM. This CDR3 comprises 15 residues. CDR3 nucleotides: TGTGCCAGCAGTTTGATAATCAGCGGCAATCAGCCCCAGCATTTT. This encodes CASSLIISGNQPQHF.

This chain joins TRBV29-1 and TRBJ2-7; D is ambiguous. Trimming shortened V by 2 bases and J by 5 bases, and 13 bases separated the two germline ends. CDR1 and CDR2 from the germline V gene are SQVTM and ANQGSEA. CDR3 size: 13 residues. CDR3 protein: CSVESLETHEQYF. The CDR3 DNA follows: TGCAGCGTTGAATCCCTTGAGACCCACGAGCAGTACTTC.

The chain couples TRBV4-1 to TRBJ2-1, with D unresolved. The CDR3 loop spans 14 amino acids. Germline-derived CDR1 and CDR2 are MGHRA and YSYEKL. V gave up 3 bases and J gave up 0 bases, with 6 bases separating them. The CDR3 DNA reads TGCGCCAGCAGCCAGCAGATCTCCTACAATGAGCAGTTCTTC. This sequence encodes CASSQQISYNEQFF.

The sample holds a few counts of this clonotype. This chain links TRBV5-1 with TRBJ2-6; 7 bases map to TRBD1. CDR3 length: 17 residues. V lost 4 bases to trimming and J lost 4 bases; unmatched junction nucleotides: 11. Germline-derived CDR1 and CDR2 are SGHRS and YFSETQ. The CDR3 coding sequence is TGCGCCAGCAGCCCCACTCCAGACAGGGCCGGGGCCAACGTCCTGACTTTC. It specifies CASSPTPDRAGANVLTF.

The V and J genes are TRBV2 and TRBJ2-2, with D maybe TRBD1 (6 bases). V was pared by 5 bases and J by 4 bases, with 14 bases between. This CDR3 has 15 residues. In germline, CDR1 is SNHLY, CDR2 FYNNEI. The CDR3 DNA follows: TGTGCCAGCAGTCGAGGGTTCAGGGGCACCGGGGAGCTGTTTTTT. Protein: CASSRGFRGTGELFF.

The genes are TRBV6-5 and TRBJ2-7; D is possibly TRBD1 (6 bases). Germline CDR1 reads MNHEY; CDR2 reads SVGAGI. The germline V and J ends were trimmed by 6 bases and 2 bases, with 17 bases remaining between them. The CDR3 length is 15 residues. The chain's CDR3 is CASSRRTDHTYEQYF. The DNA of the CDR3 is TGTGCCAGCAGCCGTAGGACAGACCATACCTACGAGCAGTACTTC.